This T cell receptor beta chain was captured in a study of CD8 T cells in Susac syndrome. Random hexamers primed reverse transcription of about 0.5 to 1 ug RNA. The immunoSEQ assay covered 54 Vbeta and 13 Jbeta segments for CDR3. TCRdb reprocessed the immunoSEQ multiplex PCR reads with MiXCR, giving one entry per CDR3 protein. This sample yields tens of thousands of distinct CDR3 sequences, of which 93% are seen a single time; about 0.51% belongs to the top ten. Germline V lookup: CDR1 SEHNR, CDR2 FQNEAQ (reference sequence). V was clipped by 0 bases and J by 5 bases, with 11 bases between them. The CDR3 is 15 amino acids.

The sequencing input was CD8+ T cells from PBMCs. The chain has TRBV7-9 and TRBJ1-5; a possible D gene is TRBD1 (6 bases). The receptor's source is a human donor with multiple sclerosis. CDR3 in amino acids: CASSLAGGWDQPQHF. The CDR3 region has the DNA TGTGCCAGCAGCTTAGCAGGGGGATGGGATCAGCCCCAGCATTTT.